This note documents a single T cell receptor (beta chain) sequence. Original methodology: By means of reference gene primer amplification, nucleated cell counts were estimated. The data were produced by immunoSEQ multiplex PCR, yet TCRdb's version contains in-frame clones alone and is incomplete. The V and J calls and clone size were taken over from that table, and D and trimming were inferred from the DNA. The sample holds roughly 77,000 clones, about 90% seen once. This record comes from a study of blood T cell repertoires in COVID-19. In the study overall: Specimens from acute and convalescent COVID-19 originated in the United States, Italy and Spain. T cells, B-cell-depleted T cells, or PBMCs supplied cDNA or gDNA.

V lost 1 base and J lost 2; bases outside the gene matches: 6. The CDR3 totals 16 residues. Germline V gene lookup returns CDR1 LNHNV and CDR2 YYDKDF (reference sequence). This chain uses TRBV15 with TRBJ2-5; 8 bases are shared with TRBD1. This TCR was sampled from a human donor in a cohort sampled during active COVID-19. Sequencing was performed on peripheral blood. The CDR3: CATSRGGQGGQETQYF. The DNA of the CDR3 is TGTGCCACCAGCAGAGGTGGACAGGGCGGGCAAGAGACCCAGTACTTC.